This T cell receptor (beta chain) was identified in a study of blood T cell repertoires in COVID-19. Study summary: The analysed material was cDNA or gDNA that came from T cells, B-cell-depleted T cells, or PBMCs.

The trim removed 4 bases at V and 5 bases at J, leaving 5 bases unmatched. Per germline, CDR1 SEHNR and CDR2 FQNEAQ (reference sequence). CDR3 length: 13 amino acids. This table comes from immunoSEQ multiplex PCR, and its TCRdb copy is limited to in-frame clones, with some not included. The sample contains 150,000 or so clones, roughly 80% of which appear only once. Sample: PBMCs or T cells enriched from blood (not recorded which). The sequence was collected from a woman between 50 and 59 years old who had recovered from COVID-19. This chain links TRBV7-9 with TRBJ2-7; TRBD2 matches at 7 bases. The CDR3 nucleotides are TGTGCCAGCAGCTCCGGACTAGTGAACGAGCAGTACTTC. Its protein is CASSSGLVNEQYF.